One T cell receptor beta chain is described in this entry. The data were taken from a study of control samples from healthy donors and cancer patients. This CDR3 contains 15 residues. Only in-frame clones appear in the TCRdb table, and some are missing; sequencing was by immunoSEQ multiplex PCR. The table has fewer than 200,000 clones, roughly 92% seen once; the top ten hold around 1.4%. The receptor's source is a man aged 30-40 years in good health. The sample was blood. The chain has TRBV1 and TRBJ2-7; TRBD1 is the table's D call, not checked against the DNA. TRBV1 represents a pseudogene. In DNA, the CDR3 is TGCACCAGCAGCCAAGCGGACAAGCCGACCTACGAGCAGTACTTC. Amino acid sequence: CTSSQADKPTYEQYF.